The entry that follows covers one TCR beta chain sequence. It is unclear where the CDR3 begins or ends on the DNA, so no DNA is shown, and the CDR3 is as TCRdb lists it. With a constant-region primer and a V-primer adapter, TCRs were subjected to approximately 20 PCR cycles of amplification. Via MiXCR, TCRdb re-called the reads, giving one row per CDR3 protein. Among about 50,000 distinct CDR3 sequences listed, around 11% were seen once. This specimen belongs to a study of low-dose radiotherapy and immunotherapy resistance in tumors. Whole-study context: Every two weeks, one day ahead of radiation and immunotherapy, cyclophosphamide 200 mg/m2 was given (intravenously). Gene-specific TRAV and TRBV primers were used for first-strand cDNA, covering alpha and beta chains.

Specified time point: before trial treatment. The starting material was PBMCs, obtained before treatment. The sequence was collected from a female donor with ovarian cancer.

The CDR3 sequence: CASGQDTGELFFFFFF. The chain links TRBV13 to TRBJ2-2; TRBD1, as called in the table, went unchecked against the DNA. The CDR3 comprises 16 residues, both ends counted. Germline lookup yields CDR1 PRHDT and CDR2 FYEKMQ (reference sequence).